The present T cell receptor beta chain was sequenced within a study of CD8+CD57+ T cells in acquired aplastic anemia. About the study: On average, sorted CD4+ and CD8+ cells gave around 3.3 ug of DNA.

The length of the CDR3 is 15 residues. V was clipped by 5 bases and J by 8 bases; unmatched bases: 12. Germline V gives CDR1 LNHDA, CDR2 SQIVND (reference sequence). For sequencing, patients were chosen who had shown expansion of CD8+CD57+ cells by flow cytometry. Severe acquired aplastic anemia was the diagnosis recorded for all patients. By the time of blood sampling, patients had still received no therapy. This clonotype has just one count. No antigen is known for it. The template for TCR beta VDJ and CDR3 sequence profiling was genomic DNA. MiXCR, run by TCRdb on the reads, gives a single entry per CDR3 protein. The data hold roughly 200,000 distinct CDR3 sequences, with more than 60% observed a single time. Study-level results: In common between the patients and the controls were approximately 30 CD8+ CDR3 sequences.

The chain uses TRBV19 and TRBJ2-1; 7 bases map to TRBD2. Input material: sorted CD4+, CD8+, or CD8+CD57+ T cells (not recorded which) from PBMCs. This receptor was obtained from a human donor with aplastic anemia. The chain's CDR3 is CASSSLAVGRDEQFF. For the CDR3, the DNA is TGTGCCAGTAGTTCCCTAGCGGTGGGAAGGGATGAGCAGTTCTTC.